A selection of T cell receptor beta chains follows, all from one sample in a study of long-term antiretroviral therapy in people with HIV. This table comes from immunoSEQ multiplex PCR, and its TCRdb copy is limited to in-frame clones, with some not included. The sample has some 16,000 clones; more than 75% are singletons. The input for sequencing was unsorted PBMCs, taken 0.5 years after starting antiretroviral therapy. These receptors originate from a woman aged 40 to 49 with HIV. CDR3s include the opening cysteine and the closing phenylalanine or tryptophan.

TRBV18,CASSPLRGTTDTQYF
TRBV11-2,CASSLDLRDRGEGGTQYF
TRBV30,CAWRGGGDTQYF
TRBV19,CASSIEGRTRLTKNIQYF
TRBV5-6,CASSSASWGSPLHF
TRBV5-6,CASSPDLNLVSDTQYF
TRBV12-5,CASGLVVAGERYNEQFF
TRBV18,CASSPIQRDYYNEQFF
TRBV4-1,CASSRQLAGGALSYEQYF
TRBV5-1,CASTSLETGTVTDTQYF
TRBV5-1,CASSSIWTQGNTEAFF
TRBV5-8,CASTWGGTSYEQYF
TRBV28,CASSLNVAGYTF
TRBV6-5,CASSWKGSAGANVLTF
TRBV5-4,CATKEGDPSYNEQFF
TRBV16,CASSQFWSFVWAGDSYEQYF
TRBV4-1,CASSPPGQGFTGELFF
TRBV18,CASSPGAGVPYEQYF
TRBV18,CASSPLRGDMNTEAFF
TRBV6-1,CASSDSGTGIYEQYF
TRBV27,CASSLIGTREAFF
TRBV7-2,CASSFSGSLYEQYF
TRBV6-1,CASSEAGDSRQETQYF
TRBV2,CASSELTGGLNEQFF
TRBV27,CASSLKGQETQYF
TRBV5-1,CASSLVAGNTGELFF
TRBV2,CASYGSTYEQYF
TRBV10-3,CATSPSGGQYEQYF
TRBV7-8,CASSTTPTDNEKLFF
TRBV18,CASSPQTSTDTQYF
TRBV6-1,CASSVYDATGTSLSEQYF
TRBV27,CASTRTVDRPLANYGYTF
TRBV6-5,CASSYSLRDSNEQFF
TRBV6-5,CASSYSFREDTQYF
TRBV15,CATSRDYDSTEAFF
TRBV10-3,CAISDKQGAAQPQHF
TRBV19,CASSIEAGGSYEQYF
TRBV7-2,CASSSAGGEQFF
TRBV7-9,CASSLGVEAFF
TRBV5-6,CASSFGLAGNEQYF
TRBV19,CASSRTSGSNSYNEQFF
TRBV15,CATSESKVSGNTIYF
TRBV4-3,CASKIAGTDYGYTF
TRBV19,CASSIGEARGRNTQYF
TRBV5-1,CASSLAQGWGYTF
TRBV29-1,CSASAQGIEQYF
TRBV7-9,CASSRGGMGETQYF
TRBV6-6,CASSRTFDTQYF
TRBV28,CASRHTWREDYNEQFF
TRBV27,CASSTSGRTTYEQYF
TRBV6-1,CASSFDRGLEAFF
TRBV30,CAWSIGSATNEKLFF
TRBV4-1,CASSQVEGSSYEQYF
TRBV28,CASSFRGVGNEKLFF
TRBV11-2,CASSLGTSSSYEQYF